This T cell receptor (beta chain) was retrieved from a study of T cells in Graves' hyperthyroidism and ophthalmopathy (dated by TCRdb to between 2017 and 2020). Study-wide context: A discovery cohort of about 96 patients, roughly 45 with Graves' ophthalmopathy and fewer than 65 with stable Graves' hyperthyroidism, was used to find distinguishing TCR V-J signatures. An independent validation cohort of under 20 hyperthyroidism patients and approximately 15 patients who later progressed to ophthalmopathy tested prospective prediction of ophthalmopathy. The roughly 91 discovery patients were randomly split 7:3 into training and test sets. Thyroid tissue and blood T-cell repertoires from six Graves' hyperthyroidism patients were also compared in the study. Following sampling, methimazole starting at 30 mg daily was given to hyperthyroidism patients, and high-dose intravenous methylprednisolone was given to ophthalmopathy patients. The paper describes TCR Vbeta CDR3 sequencing of about 140 peripheral blood samples, made up of fewer than 50 ophthalmopathy patients, 70 to 75 hyperthyroidism patients and 17 progressor patients. Study-wide conclusions, independent of this receptor: A 13 V-J signature model separated ophthalmopathy from stable hyperthyroidism, with about 88% sensitivity and just under 84% specificity in cross-validation and 80%/75% in testing. During validation, the model predicted progression to ophthalmopathy a median of around 7 months ahead of onset, with around 70% sensitivity and 72.22% specificity. Most expanded thyroid clonotypes (frequency above 0.001) were also detected in blood, suggesting blood repertoires may reflect thyroid immune responses. Sample size was not statistically predetermined, and blinding of investigators to group allocation was not performed.

Reading from cysteine to phenylalanine, the CDR3 counts 15 amino acids. The CDR3 DNA has 45 bases and is translated from base 1. The trim is 0 bases for V and 2 bases for J, with a gap of 10 bases between the germline ends. Per the germline V gene, MNHEY is the CDR1 and SVGAGI is the CDR2. In the case of this clonotype: The specificity of this receptor is unknown. No base qualities exist here, and no much larger clone lies one base off it.

The TCR beta CDR3 regions were amplified from the RNA transcripts. A first-round RT-PCR of the TCR CDR3 used the HTBI primer set with the Qiagen OneStep RT-PCR kit. Libraries were constructed in a second round of multiplex PCR, after which size selection and purification were carried out. Libraries were sequenced paired-end with 100 bp reads on an Illumina HiSeq2000. Per the source publication's procedure: SOAPnuke was used to process the raw data, with reads discarded if the reads contained adapters or uncalled bases, had a mean Phred below 15, or lacked an exact constant-primer or identifier match. COPE v1.2.5 was used to merge the high-quality paired reads, and each unique nucleotide sequence was defined as a clonotype. Clonotypes were aligned to IMGT TRBV, TRBD and TRBJ reference segments using MiTCR v1.1. Only V-J combinations with frequency above 0.0001, covering 99.2% of repertoires, were analysed. The TCS score was defined as F50 (clonal expansion) divided by E x V (chaos), with BLOSUM62-based TCRdist calculated between CDR3 peptides within each V-J. Welch's t-statistics and random forest reduced around 510 V-J features to 10 to 15, which were used in a naive Bayes classifier (R e1071). The raw public reads went through TCRdb reprocessing: fastp at Q25, MiXCR clone calling, in-frame beta chains kept. Entries that share a CDR3 protein sequence are merged under the most common genes and DNA. TCRdb's processing, not the authors' own work, is the source of the V and J calls. The sample table shows some 600,000 distinct CDR3 sequences, and around 46% are seen once. The ten largest clones take up 8% to 8.5% of the sample.

A patient counted as having stable Graves' hyperthyroidism if no progression to ophthalmopathy occurred over 18 months of follow-up. Hyperthyroidism patients were newly diagnosed, had a disease duration of under 2 months, and were aged 18 to 65 years. Any patient with an uncontrolled infection, another autoimmune disease, pregnancy or lactation was excluded. Diagnoses were based on clinical symptoms, serum thyroxine and TRAb, thyroid ultrasound and orbital computed tomography. Trizol reagent was used to extract total RNA, and RNA quality was then checked on an Agilent 2100 Bioanalyzer. The rearrangement combines TRBV6-5 with TRBJ1-1, with a tentative D gene TRBD1 over 5 matching bases. The receptor was isolated from a woman aged 18 to 35 with Graves' hyperthyroidism. Donor details come from another sample of the same person, matched by shared clones. The material sequenced was peripheral blood or thyroid tissue (not recorded which). CDR3 sequence: CASSYSKQVNTEAFF. The nucleotide sequence is given as TGTGCCAGCAGTTACTCGAAACAGGTTAACACTGAAGCTTTCTTT.